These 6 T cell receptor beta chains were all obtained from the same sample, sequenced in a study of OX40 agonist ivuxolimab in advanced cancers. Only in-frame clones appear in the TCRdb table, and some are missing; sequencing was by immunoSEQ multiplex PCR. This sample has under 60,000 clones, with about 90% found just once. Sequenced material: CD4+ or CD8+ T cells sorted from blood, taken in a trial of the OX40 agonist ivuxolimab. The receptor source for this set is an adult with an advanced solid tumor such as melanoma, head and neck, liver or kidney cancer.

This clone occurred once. The CDR3 spells CASSYGRFNYGYTF. In DNA, the CDR3 is TGTGCCAGCAGTTATGGCCGGTTTAACTATGGCTACACCTTC. The chain employs TRBV28 and TRBJ1-2; D is undetermined. CDR3 size: 14 residues. V gave up 4 bases and J gave up 1 base, with 10 bases separating them. CDR1 MDHEN and CDR2 SYDVKM come from the germline V gene.

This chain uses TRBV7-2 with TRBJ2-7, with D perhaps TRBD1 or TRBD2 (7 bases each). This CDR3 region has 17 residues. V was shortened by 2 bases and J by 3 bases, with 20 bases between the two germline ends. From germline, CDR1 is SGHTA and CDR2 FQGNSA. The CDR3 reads CASSLLGGQGGSYEQYF. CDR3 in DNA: TGTGCCAGCAGCTTATTAGGCGGGCAGGGGGGGAGCTACGAGCAGTACTTC.

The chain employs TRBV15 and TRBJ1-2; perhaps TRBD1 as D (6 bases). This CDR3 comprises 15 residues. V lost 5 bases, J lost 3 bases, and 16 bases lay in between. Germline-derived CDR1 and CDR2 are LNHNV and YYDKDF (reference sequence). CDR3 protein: CATSGGTGRYYGYTF. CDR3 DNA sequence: TGTGCCACCAGCGGCGGTACAGGGCGTTACTATGGCTACACCTTC.

Here the CDR3 DNA reads TGTGCCAGCAGTTCCCACCTGGGAGGTCTTACAGATACGCAGTATTTT. The encoded protein is CASSSHLGGLTDTQYF. V is TRBV6-5 and J is TRBJ2-3; D might be TRBD2 (6 bases). Trimming left V 4 bases short and J 3 bases short, with 17 bases between. The CDR3 spans 16 residues. Germline V gene lookup returns CDR1 MNHEY and CDR2 SVGAGI.

CDR3: CASSPDWVNNEQFF. For the CDR3, the DNA is TGTGCCAGCAGCCCGGACTGGGTTAACAATGAGCAGTTCTTC. The chain has TRBV5-8 and TRBJ2-1; a possible D gene is TRBD2 (5 bases). With 4 bases removed from V and 5 bases from J, the gap between germline ends came to 13 bases. From germline, CDR1 is SGHTS and CDR2 YDEGEE. This CDR3 comprises 14 residues. The complete variable domain, with remaining parts taken from reference TRBV5-8 and TRBJ2-1, reads EAGVTQSPTHLIKTRGQQATLRCSPISGHTSVYWYQQALGLGLQFLLWYDEGEERNRGNFPPRFSGRQFPNYSSELNVNALELEDSALYLCASSPDWVNNEQFFGPGTRLTVL.

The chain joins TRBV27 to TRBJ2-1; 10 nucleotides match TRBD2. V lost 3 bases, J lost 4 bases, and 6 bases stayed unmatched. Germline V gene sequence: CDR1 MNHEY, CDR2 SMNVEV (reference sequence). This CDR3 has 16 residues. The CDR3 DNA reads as TGTGCCAGCAGTTTCCTCGGGACTAGCGAGTACAATGAGCAGTTCTTC. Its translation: CASSFLGTSEYNEQFF.